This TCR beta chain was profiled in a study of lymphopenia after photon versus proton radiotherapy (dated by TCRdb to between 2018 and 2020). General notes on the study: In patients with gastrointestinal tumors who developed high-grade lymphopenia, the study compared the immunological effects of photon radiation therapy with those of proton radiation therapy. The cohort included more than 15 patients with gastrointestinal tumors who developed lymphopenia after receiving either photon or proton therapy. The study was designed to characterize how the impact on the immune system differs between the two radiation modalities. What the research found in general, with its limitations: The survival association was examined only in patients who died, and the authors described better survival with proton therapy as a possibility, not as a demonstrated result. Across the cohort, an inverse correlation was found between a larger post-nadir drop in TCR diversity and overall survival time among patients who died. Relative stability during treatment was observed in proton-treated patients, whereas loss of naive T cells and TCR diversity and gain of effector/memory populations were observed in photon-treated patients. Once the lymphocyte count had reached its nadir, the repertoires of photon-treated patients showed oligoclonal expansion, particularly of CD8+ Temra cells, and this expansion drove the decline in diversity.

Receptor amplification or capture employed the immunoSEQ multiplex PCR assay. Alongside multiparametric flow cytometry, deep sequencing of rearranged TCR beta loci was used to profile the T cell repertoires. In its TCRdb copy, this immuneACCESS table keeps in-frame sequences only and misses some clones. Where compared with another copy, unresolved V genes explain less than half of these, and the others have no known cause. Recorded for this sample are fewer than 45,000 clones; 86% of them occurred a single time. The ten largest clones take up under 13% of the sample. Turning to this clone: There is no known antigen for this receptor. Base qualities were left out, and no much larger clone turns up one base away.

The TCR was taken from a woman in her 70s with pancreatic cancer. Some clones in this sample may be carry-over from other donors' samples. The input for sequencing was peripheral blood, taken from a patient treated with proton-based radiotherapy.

The CDR3 is CASSYGGGGSNQPQHF. The DNA sequence is given as TGTGCCAGCAGTTACGGGGGAGGGGGAAGCAATCAGCCCCAGCATTTT. The rearranged segments are TRBV6-5 and TRBJ1-5, with TRBD1 tentatively as D gene (6 bases match). The CDR3 holds 16 amino acids from the cysteine to the phenylalanine. The sequence is cut down to CDR3 DNA, 48 bases in frame from base 1. Relative to germline, V is 2 bases shorter and J is 1 base shorter, with 12 bases between their ends. CDR1 and CDR2 are drawn from the germline V gene: MNHEY, SVGAGI.